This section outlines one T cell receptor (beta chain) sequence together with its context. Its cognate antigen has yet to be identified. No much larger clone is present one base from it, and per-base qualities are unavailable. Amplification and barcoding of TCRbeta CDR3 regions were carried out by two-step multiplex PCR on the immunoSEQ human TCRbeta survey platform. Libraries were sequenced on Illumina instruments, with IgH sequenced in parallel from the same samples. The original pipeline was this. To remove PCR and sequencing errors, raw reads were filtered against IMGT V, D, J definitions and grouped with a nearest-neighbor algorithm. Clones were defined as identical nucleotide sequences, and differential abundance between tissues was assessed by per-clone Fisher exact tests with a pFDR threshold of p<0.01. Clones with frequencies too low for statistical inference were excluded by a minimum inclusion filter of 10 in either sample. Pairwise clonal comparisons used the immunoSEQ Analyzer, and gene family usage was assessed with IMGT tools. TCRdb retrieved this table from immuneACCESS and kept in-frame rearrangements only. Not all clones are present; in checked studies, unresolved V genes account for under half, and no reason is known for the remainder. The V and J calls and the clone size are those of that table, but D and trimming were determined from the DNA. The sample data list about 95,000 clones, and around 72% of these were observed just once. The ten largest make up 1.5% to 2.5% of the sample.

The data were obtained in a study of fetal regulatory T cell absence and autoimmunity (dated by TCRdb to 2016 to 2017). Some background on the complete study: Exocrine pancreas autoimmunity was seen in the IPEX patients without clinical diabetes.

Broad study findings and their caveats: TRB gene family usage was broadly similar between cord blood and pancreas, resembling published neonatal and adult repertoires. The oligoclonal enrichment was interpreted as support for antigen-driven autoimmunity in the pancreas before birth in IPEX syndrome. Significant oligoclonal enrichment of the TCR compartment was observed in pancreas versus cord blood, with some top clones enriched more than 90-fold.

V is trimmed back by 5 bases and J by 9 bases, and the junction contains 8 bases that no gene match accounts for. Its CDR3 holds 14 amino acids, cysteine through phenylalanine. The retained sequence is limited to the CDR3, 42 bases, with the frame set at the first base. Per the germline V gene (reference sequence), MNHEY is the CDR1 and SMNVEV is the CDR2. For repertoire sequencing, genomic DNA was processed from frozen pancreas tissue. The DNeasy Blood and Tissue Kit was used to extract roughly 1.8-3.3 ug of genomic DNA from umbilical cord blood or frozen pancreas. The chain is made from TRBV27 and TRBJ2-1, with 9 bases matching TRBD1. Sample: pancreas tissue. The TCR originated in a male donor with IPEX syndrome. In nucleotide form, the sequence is TGTGCCAGCAGTACCCGACAGGGGGAGGTTGAGCAGTTCTTC. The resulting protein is CASSTRQGEVEQFF.